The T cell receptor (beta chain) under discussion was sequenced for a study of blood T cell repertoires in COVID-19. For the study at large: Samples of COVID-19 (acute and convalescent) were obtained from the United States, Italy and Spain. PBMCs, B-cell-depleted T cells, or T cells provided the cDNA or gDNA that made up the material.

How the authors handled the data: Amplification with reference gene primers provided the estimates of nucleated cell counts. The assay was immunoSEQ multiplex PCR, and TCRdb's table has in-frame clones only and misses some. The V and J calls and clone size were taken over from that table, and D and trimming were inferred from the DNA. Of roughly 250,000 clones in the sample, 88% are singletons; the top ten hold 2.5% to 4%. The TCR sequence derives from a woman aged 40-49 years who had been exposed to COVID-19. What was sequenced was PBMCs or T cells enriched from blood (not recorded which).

The CDR3 nucleotides read TGTGCCAGCAGTTGGGACAGGGGGACCTCCTACGAGCAGTACTTC. This gives the protein CASSWDRGTSYEQYF. V gene TRBV28 combines with J gene TRBJ2-7; 11 bases match TRBD1. CDR3 length: 15 amino acids. V was clipped by 4 bases and J by 0 bases; unmatched bases: 2. The germline V gene encodes CDR1 MDHEN and CDR2 SYDVKM.